This T cell receptor (beta chain) came from a study of blood T cell repertoires in COVID-19. Looking at the study overall: Nucleic acid was either cDNA or gDNA, and it came from T cells, B-cell-depleted T cells, or PBMCs.

Clones were read by immunoSEQ multiplex PCR, and TCRdb kept only the in-frame ones, dropping some. The sample includes more than 150,000 clones, roughly 83% seen only once; the top ten take over 10%. CDR1 GTSNPN and CDR2 SVGIG come from the germline V gene (reference sequence). This CDR3 is built from 13 residues. The V gene lost 2 bases and the J gene lost 2 bases, with 9 bases spanning the gap. Recovery among Cohort 3 donors was established by two negative PCRs, clearance, or symptom resolution. This clone has only a few counts. This TCR was sampled from a woman aged 60 to 75 who had recovered from COVID-19. Sequences were obtained from PBMCs or T cells enriched from blood (not recorded which). This chain links TRBV30 with TRBJ1-1; D ambiguous. CDR3 nucleotide sequence: TGTGCCTGGAGTACAGAGTTCAACACTGAAGCTTTCTTT. It translates to CAWSTEFNTEAFF.